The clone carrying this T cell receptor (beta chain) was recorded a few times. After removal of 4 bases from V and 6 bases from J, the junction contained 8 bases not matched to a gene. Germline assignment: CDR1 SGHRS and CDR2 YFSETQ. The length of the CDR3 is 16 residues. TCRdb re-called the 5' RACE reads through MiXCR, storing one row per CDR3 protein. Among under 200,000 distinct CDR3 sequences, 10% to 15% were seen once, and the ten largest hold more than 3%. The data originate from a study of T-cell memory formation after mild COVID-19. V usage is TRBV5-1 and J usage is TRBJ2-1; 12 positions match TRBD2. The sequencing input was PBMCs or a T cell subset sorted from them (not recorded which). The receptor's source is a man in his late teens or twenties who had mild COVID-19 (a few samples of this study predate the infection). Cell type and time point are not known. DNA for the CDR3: TGCGCCAGCAGCGACCCTAGCGGGGGGGCCTTCAATGAGCAGTTCTTC. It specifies CASSDPSGGAFNEQFF.